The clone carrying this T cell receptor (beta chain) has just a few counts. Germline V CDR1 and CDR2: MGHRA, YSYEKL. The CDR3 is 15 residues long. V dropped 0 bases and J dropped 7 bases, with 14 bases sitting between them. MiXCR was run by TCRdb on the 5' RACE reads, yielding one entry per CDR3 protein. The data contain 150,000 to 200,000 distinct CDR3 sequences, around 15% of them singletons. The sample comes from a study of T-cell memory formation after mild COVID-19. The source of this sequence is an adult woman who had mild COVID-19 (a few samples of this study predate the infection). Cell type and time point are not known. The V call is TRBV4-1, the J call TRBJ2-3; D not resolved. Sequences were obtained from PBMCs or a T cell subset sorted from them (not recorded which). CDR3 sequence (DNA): TGCGCCAGCAGCCAAGATATCAGTCACGCGAATACGCAGTATTTT. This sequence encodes CASSQDISHANTQYF.